This T cell receptor (beta chain) emerged from a study of cytomegalovirus exposure and HLA in healthy donors. Study observations and caveats: Earlier analysis yielded a pattern in which most TCR beta V segments were productive about 90% or about 30% of the time. In a later analysis, a genetic analysis reported fewer productive-TCR N-insertions in an Asian-associated ancestry cluster than the cohort average. The majority of TCR sequences were rare, yet some public TCRs appeared in many donors. Through in vitro validation, a few CMV-associated chains were shown to be specific for CMV antigens.

The PCR ran on 60 Vbeta and 13 Jbeta primers. The method was immunoSEQ multiplex PCR; TCRdb's version includes in-frame clones alone and lacks a portion of them. The sample carries over 80,000 clones, over 65% recorded once. The CDR3 is made up of 15 amino acids. Trimming removed 1 base from V and 6 bases from J; junction bases left unmatched: 8. Germline V CDR1 and CDR2: SGHRS, YFSETQ. Of note for this clone: As yet, its antigen is unknown.

This receptor was identified in a woman younger than 35 in good health and CMV-seropositive. What was sequenced was PBMCs. This chain uses TRBV5-1 with TRBJ2-7; 9 nucleotides agree with TRBD1. This CDR3 reads CASSLLTGGRSEQYF. The CDR3, as DNA: TGCGCCAGCAGCTTGCTGACAGGGGGGAGAAGCGAGCAGTACTTC.